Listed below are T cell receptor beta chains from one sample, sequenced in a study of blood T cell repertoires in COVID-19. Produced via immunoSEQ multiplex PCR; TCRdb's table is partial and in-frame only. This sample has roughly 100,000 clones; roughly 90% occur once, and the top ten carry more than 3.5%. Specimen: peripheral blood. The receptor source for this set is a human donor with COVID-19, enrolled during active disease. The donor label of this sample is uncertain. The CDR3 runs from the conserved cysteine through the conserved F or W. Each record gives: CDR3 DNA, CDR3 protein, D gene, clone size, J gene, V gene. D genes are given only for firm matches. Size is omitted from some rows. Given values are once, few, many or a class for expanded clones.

CDR3nt: TGTGCCAGCAGCTCCAGGTTTGCCACTGAAGCTTTCTTT; CDR3aa: CASSSRFATEAFF; d_gene: .; abundance: .; j_gene: TRBJ1-1; v_gene: TRBV7-8
CDR3nt: TGTGCCAGCTCATCTACTGAGAACGAGCAGTACTTC; CDR3aa: CASSSTENEQYF; d_gene: .; abundance: .; j_gene: TRBJ2-7; v_gene: TRBV18
CDR3nt: TGTGCCAGCACCCGCGGGGGAGGGGACACCGGGGAGCTGTTTTTT; CDR3aa: CASTRGGGDTGELFF; d_gene: TRBD2; abundance: .; j_gene: TRBJ2-2; v_gene: TRBV6-4
CDR3nt: TGTGCCAGAAGCTATTGTGGGGCAAACAGGGCAACTAATGAAAAACTGTTTTTT; CDR3aa: CARSYCGANRATNEKLFF; d_gene: .; abundance: .; j_gene: TRBJ1-4; v_gene: TRBV5-3
CDR3nt: TGTGCCAGCAGCACTGGACAGATCAATCAGCCCCAGCATTTT; CDR3aa: CASSTGQINQPQHF; d_gene: .; abundance: once; j_gene: TRBJ1-5; v_gene: TRBV5-6
CDR3nt: TGTGCCAGCAGCTTACTCGGGGGTAACACTGAAGCTTTCTTT; CDR3aa: CASSLLGGNTEAFF; d_gene: .; abundance: .; j_gene: TRBJ1-1; v_gene: TRBV7-3
CDR3nt: TGTGCCAGCAGTTACTATAGCGGGGGGGCCACCGGGGAGCTGTTTTTT; CDR3aa: CASSYYSGGATGELFF; d_gene: TRBD2; abundance: .; j_gene: TRBJ2-2; v_gene: TRBV6-5
CDR3nt: TGTGCCAGCAGTTCCTGGGGAGGTTCCTATGGCTACACCTTC; CDR3aa: CASSSWGGSYGYTF; d_gene: .; abundance: .; j_gene: TRBJ1-2; v_gene: TRBV28
CDR3nt: TGTGCCAGCAGCCAAGATCGGAGGGGGCCTGGAAACACCATATATTTT; CDR3aa: CASSQDRRGPGNTIYF; d_gene: TRBD1; abundance: .; j_gene: TRBJ1-3; v_gene: TRBV3-1/TRBV3-2
CDR3nt: TGTGCCAGCAGCTACTCAGGGGGGGCAGTTGGCTACACCTTC; CDR3aa: CASSYSGGAVGYTF; d_gene: TRBD1; abundance: .; j_gene: TRBJ1-2; v_gene: TRBV6-5
CDR3nt: TGTGCCAGCAGCCTGGGACAAAACACCGGGGAGCTGTTTTTT; CDR3aa: CASSLGQNTGELFF; d_gene: .; abundance: .; j_gene: TRBJ2-2; v_gene: TRBV16
CDR3nt: TGTGCCAGCAGTCGCTCGGGACTGGCGGCTTACGAGCAGTACTTC; CDR3aa: CASSRSGLAAYEQYF; d_gene: .; abundance: .; j_gene: TRBJ2-7; v_gene: TRBV27
CDR3nt: TGCGCCAGCAGCGGATCAGCAGGGGGTTGGGCGTCCTATGGCTACACCTTC; CDR3aa: CASSGSAGGWASYGYTF; d_gene: TRBD1; abundance: .; j_gene: TRBJ1-2; v_gene: TRBV5-1
CDR3nt: TGTGCCAGTAGTCCCCAGGCGGGGAATTCACCCCTCCACTTT; CDR3aa: CASSPQAGNSPLHF; d_gene: .; abundance: .; j_gene: TRBJ1-6; v_gene: TRBV19
CDR3nt: TGTGCCAGCAGTCTACAGGGGTGGCAGGAAGCTTTCTTT; CDR3aa: CASSLQGWQEAFF; d_gene: TRBD1; abundance: few; j_gene: TRBJ1-1; v_gene: TRBV12-3/TRBV12-4
CDR3nt: TGTGCCAGCGTCGGGGACAGGAACTCCTACGAGCAGTACTTC; CDR3aa: CASVGDRNSYEQYF; d_gene: TRBD1; abundance: .; j_gene: TRBJ2-7; v_gene: TRBV2
CDR3nt: TGTGCCAGCAGCTTTGGGGGGGGCGGTGAAGAGACCCAGTACTTC; CDR3aa: CASSFGGGGEETQYF; d_gene: .; abundance: .; j_gene: TRBJ2-5; v_gene: TRBV11-3
CDR3nt: TGTGCCAGCAGTTACCGGTCAGGCTCCTCTGGAAACACCATATATTTT; CDR3aa: CASSYRSGSSGNTIYF; d_gene: .; abundance: .; j_gene: TRBJ1-3; v_gene: TRBV6-5
CDR3nt: TGTGCCAGCAGTGGGACAGGTATGAATGGCTACACCTTC; CDR3aa: CASSGTGMNGYTF; d_gene: TRBD1; abundance: .; j_gene: TRBJ1-2; v_gene: TRBV2
CDR3nt: TGTGCCAGCAGTTACGCCGGGACTAGGGGAGAGACCCAGTACTTC; CDR3aa: CASSYAGTRGETQYF; d_gene: TRBD2; abundance: .; j_gene: TRBJ2-5; v_gene: TRBV6-5
CDR3nt: TGTGCCACCAGCAGAGAATCTTGGGCTAGCGGGGGCGAGGAAGAGACCCAGTACTTC; CDR3aa: CATSRESWASGGEEETQYF; d_gene: TRBD2; abundance: .; j_gene: TRBJ2-5; v_gene: TRBV15
CDR3nt: TGCGCCAGCAGTTTTAGTGACGGGGAGCTGTTTTTT; CDR3aa: CASSFSDGELFF; d_gene: .; abundance: .; j_gene: TRBJ2-2; v_gene: TRBV10-1
CDR3nt: TGCGCCAGCAGCCCGAGACAGGGTTTGAACACAGATACGCAGTATTTT; CDR3aa: CASSPRQGLNTDTQYF; d_gene: TRBD1; abundance: .; j_gene: TRBJ2-3; v_gene: TRBV5-1
CDR3nt: TGTGCCAGCAGCTCCCTCCTAGCGGGAACCTATACGCAGTATTTT; CDR3aa: CASSSLLAGTYTQYF; d_gene: TRBD2; abundance: .; j_gene: TRBJ2-3; v_gene: TRBV11-2
CDR3nt: TGCGCCAGCAGCCCGGGACAGGTGATTAGCACAGATACGCAGTATTTT; CDR3aa: CASSPGQVISTDTQYF; d_gene: TRBD1; abundance: .; j_gene: TRBJ2-3; v_gene: TRBV5-1
CDR3nt: TGCGCCAGCAGCTTTCTACAGGGGACCCACGAGCAGTACTTC; CDR3aa: CASSFLQGTHEQYF; d_gene: TRBD1; abundance: .; j_gene: TRBJ2-7; v_gene: TRBV5-1
CDR3nt: TGTGCCAGCAGCCAAGATCCCCAGGGGTCGTACGAGCAGTACTTC; CDR3aa: CASSQDPQGSYEQYF; d_gene: .; abundance: .; j_gene: TRBJ2-7; v_gene: TRBV3-1/TRBV3-2
CDR3nt: TGTGCCAGCAGCTATGGACAGGGTTATGGCTACACCTTC; CDR3aa: CASSYGQGYGYTF; d_gene: TRBD1; abundance: .; j_gene: TRBJ1-2; v_gene: TRBV5-4
CDR3nt: TGTGCCAGCAGACTGGGACAGGGTAACACCGGGGAGCTGTTTTTT; CDR3aa: CASRLGQGNTGELFF; d_gene: TRBD1; abundance: .; j_gene: TRBJ2-2; v_gene: TRBV7-9
CDR3nt: TGTGCCACCAGTGATGTAGCGGGAGGGATAGATGAGCAGTTCTTC; CDR3aa: CATSDVAGGIDEQFF; d_gene: TRBD2; abundance: .; j_gene: TRBJ2-1; v_gene: TRBV24-1
CDR3nt: TGCAGCGTTGAAGATCCAGGGAGGGTTGGCTACACCTTC; CDR3aa: CSVEDPGRVGYTF; d_gene: .; abundance: .; j_gene: TRBJ1-2; v_gene: TRBV29-1
CDR3nt: TGTGCCACCAGCAGAGATCGCGCCACCCAAGCGATAGAAGCTTTCTTT; CDR3aa: CATSRDRATQAIEAFF; d_gene: .; abundance: .; j_gene: TRBJ1-1; v_gene: TRBV15
CDR3nt: TGTGCCAGCTCACCTACCACAACCGGGTATGGCTACACCTTC; CDR3aa: CASSPTTTGYGYTF; d_gene: .; abundance: once; j_gene: TRBJ1-2; v_gene: TRBV18
CDR3nt: TGTGCCAGCAGCTTAGAGGGAACAGGGAATAATTCACCCCTCCACTTT; CDR3aa: CASSLEGTGNNSPLHF; d_gene: .; abundance: .; j_gene: TRBJ1-6; v_gene: TRBV7-3
CDR3nt: TGTGCCAGCAGCCAAGTAGGCCGGGAGGATACGGGCGGGGAGCTGTTTTTT; CDR3aa: CASSQVGREDTGGELFF; d_gene: TRBD2; abundance: .; j_gene: TRBJ2-2; v_gene: TRBV4-2
CDR3nt: TGCAGCGTTGAAGATGAGGGACAGGGCTCAGATACGCAGTATTTT; CDR3aa: CSVEDEGQGSDTQYF; d_gene: TRBD1; abundance: .; j_gene: TRBJ2-3; v_gene: TRBV29-1
CDR3nt: TGTGCCAGCAGTTACTCCCGAGATACGCAGTATTTT; CDR3aa: CASSYSRDTQYF; d_gene: .; abundance: once; j_gene: TRBJ2-3; v_gene: TRBV6-2/TRBV6-3
CDR3nt: TGTGCCAGCAGCCCGAGCGAACCCTACGAGCAGTACTTC; CDR3aa: CASSPSEPYEQYF; d_gene: .; abundance: .; j_gene: TRBJ2-7; v_gene: TRBV3-1/TRBV3-2
CDR3nt: TGTGCCAGCGCACGGGAGTCAGGTAGCAATCAGCCCCAGCATTTT; CDR3aa: CASARESGSNQPQHF; d_gene: .; abundance: .; j_gene: TRBJ1-5; v_gene: TRBV2
CDR3nt: TGTGCCATCAGTGCGTCAAGAGGGGGGGTTGTGATAGATACGCAGTATTTT; CDR3aa: CAISASRGGVVIDTQYF; d_gene: .; abundance: .; j_gene: TRBJ2-3; v_gene: TRBV10-3
CDR3nt: TGTGCCATCAGTGACCCACCCGGGGTAGCGGGAGAACACTCCTACGAGCAGTACTTC; CDR3aa: CAISDPPGVAGEHSYEQYF; d_gene: TRBD2; abundance: .; j_gene: TRBJ2-7; v_gene: TRBV10-3
CDR3nt: TGTGCCAGCAGCCAAACCTCGAGACAATCCCTCTATGGCTACACCTTC; CDR3aa: CASSQTSRQSLYGYTF; d_gene: .; abundance: .; j_gene: TRBJ1-2; v_gene: TRBV14
CDR3nt: TGTGCCAGCAGCCAAGGTCAGAACTATGGCTACACCTTC; CDR3aa: CASSQGQNYGYTF; d_gene: .; abundance: .; j_gene: TRBJ1-2; v_gene: TRBV3-1/TRBV3-2
CDR3nt: TGTGCCAGCTCACCAAATATGAACACTGAAGCTTTCTTT; CDR3aa: CASSPNMNTEAFF; d_gene: .; abundance: once; j_gene: TRBJ1-1; v_gene: TRBV18
CDR3nt: TGTGCCAGCAGACGGGGACTAGCGGGGAGGGCAGATACGCAGTATTTT; CDR3aa: CASRRGLAGRADTQYF; d_gene: TRBD2; abundance: .; j_gene: TRBJ2-3; v_gene: TRBV3-1/TRBV3-2
CDR3nt: TGCGCCAGCAGCTTGGATTTGGAGGGTGAAAAACTGTTTTTT; CDR3aa: CASSLDLEGEKLFF; d_gene: .; abundance: .; j_gene: TRBJ1-4; v_gene: TRBV5-1
CDR3nt: TGCGCCAGCAGTAGTCGGTCAATGAGGGATGAGCAGTTCTTC; CDR3aa: CASSSRSMRDEQFF; d_gene: .; abundance: .; j_gene: TRBJ2-1; v_gene: TRBV10-2
CDR3nt: TGTGCCAGCGAGGGCCTAGAGGCGACCCAGTACTTC; CDR3aa: CASEGLEATQYF; d_gene: .; abundance: .; j_gene: TRBJ2-5; v_gene: TRBV12-3/TRBV12-4
CDR3nt: TGTGCCAGCAGCTCTTCGGGACACGGCTATGGCTACACCTTC; CDR3aa: CASSSSGHGYGYTF; d_gene: .; abundance: .; j_gene: TRBJ1-2; v_gene: TRBV11-2
CDR3nt: TGCGCCAGCAGCAAGGGAGAACGAGAGACCCAGTACTTC; CDR3aa: CASSKGERETQYF; d_gene: .; abundance: .; j_gene: TRBJ2-5; v_gene: TRBV5-1
CDR3nt: TGTGCCAGCAGCTTAGGTCCTAGCGGGGCCACAGATACGCAGTATTTT; CDR3aa: CASSLGPSGATDTQYF; d_gene: TRBD2; abundance: .; j_gene: TRBJ2-3; v_gene: TRBV7-6